The next 13 T cell receptor beta chains were all read from a single sample in a study of T cell responses to AZD1222 COVID-19 vaccine. Using immunoSEQ multiplex PCR, the repertoire was profiled, and TCRdb retains in-frame clones only, with some absent. The sample yields 79,000 or so clones, 60% to 85% seen once. The material sequenced was peripheral blood, taken 28 days after the second dose of the MenACWY control vaccine. These receptors all stem from an adult who received the MenACWY meningococcal vaccine as a control.

This chain joins TRBV15 and TRBJ2-7; tentatively, D is TRBD1 (6 bases). Trimming took off 1 base at V and 5 bases at J, with 15 bases between the two ends. The CDR3 loop spans 15 amino acids. Germline CDR1 and CDR2: LNHNV and YYDKDF (reference sequence). CDR3 loop: CATSRAGQFFDEQYF. CDR3 nucleotides: TGTGCCACCAGCAGAGCCGGACAGTTCTTCGACGAGCAGTACTTC.

The chain recombines TRBV7-2 with TRBJ2-3; 8 bases agree with TRBD2. CDR3 length equals 16 residues. Germline CDR1 is SGHTA and CDR2 is FQGNSA. V trimming: 3 bases; J trimming: 0 bases; junction bases outside the gene matches: 5. CDR3 DNA: TGTGCCAGCAGCTTCGGGGGGGCCGGTAGCACAGATACGCAGTATTTT. Its translation: CASSFGGAGSTDTQYF.

The chain recombines TRBV7-9 with TRBJ1-5; 7 bases agree with TRBD1. This CDR3 is built from 15 residues. Losses at the gene ends were 1 base for V and 4 bases for J; bases not matched to a gene: 4. Germline CDR1 reads SEHNR; CDR2 reads FQNEAQ (reference sequence). For the CDR3, the DNA is TGTGCCAGCAGCTTAGGAGGGGGCGGGAATCAGCCCCAGCATTTT. Protein sequence: CASSLGGGGNQPQHF.

The chain has TRBV7-2 and TRBJ2-1; 10 nucleotides agree with TRBD1. The trim removed 5 bases at V and 8 bases at J, leaving 9 bases unmatched. The CDR3 extends over 15 amino acids. Per germline, CDR1 SGHTA and CDR2 FQGNSA. This CDR3 reads CASSPRRDRGHEQFF. CDR3 in DNA: TGTGCCAGCAGCCCTCGCCGGGACAGGGGCCATGAGCAGTTCTTC. Supplemented by reference TRBV7-2 and TRBJ2-1, the full variable domain reads GAGVSQSPSNKVTEKGKDVELRCDPISGHTALYWYRQSLGQGLEFLIYFQGNSAPDKSGLPSDRFSAERTGGSVSTLTIQRTQQEDSAVYLCASSPRRDRGHEQFFGPGTRLTVL.

The chain has TRBV21-1 and TRBJ2-7. TRBV21-1 is termed a pseudogene. The CDR3 has 12 amino acids. CDR3 sequence (DNA): TGTGCCAGCAGGGGGGACCTGGACGAGCAGTACTTC. This sequence encodes CASRGDLDEQYF.

This clone was detected once. J is TRBJ2-1 and V is TRBV30; the D call may be TRBD1 or TRBD2 (5 bases each). This CDR3 spans 11 amino acids. Germline lookup yields CDR1 GTSNPN and CDR2 SVGIG (reference sequence). V dropped 8 bases and J dropped 7 bases, with 12 bases sitting between them. CDR3: CAAGAFNEQFF. The CDR3 nucleotides are TGTGCCGCCGGGGCATTTAATGAGCAGTTCTTC.

The chain recombines TRBV7-2 with TRBJ2-1; perhaps D is TRBD1 or TRBD2 (5 bases each). CDR3 length equals 14 residues. V was clipped by 1 base and J by 13 bases, with 17 bases between them. The germline CDR1 and CDR2 sequences are SGHTA and FQGNSA. The CDR3 nucleotides read TGTGCCAGCAGCTTAGAAGTCTCTCGGGACCTACAGTTCTTC. Translating it yields CASSLEVSRDLQFF.

This CDR3 is CAWSRDRGRSPLHF. DNA of the CDR3: TGTGCCTGGAGCCGGGACAGGGGAAGGTCACCCCTCCACTTT. The chain employs TRBV30 and TRBJ1-6; 10 bases match TRBD1. Germline V gene sequence: CDR1 GTSNPN, CDR2 SVGIG (reference sequence). V shed 3 bases, J shed 10 bases, and the junction held 6 bases outside the gene matches. There are 14 residues in the CDR3.

The chain combines TRBV2 with TRBJ1-5, with D tentatively TRBD1 (5 bases). CDR1 and CDR2 (germline): SNHLY, FYNNEI. The CDR3 runs 15 residues. V was pared by 5 bases and J by 7 bases, with 18 bases between. The CDR3: CASSMEGIFGQPQHF. As DNA, the CDR3 is TGTGCCAGCAGTATGGAGGGGATCTTCGGCCAGCCCCAGCATTTT. The full variable domain, its missing parts supplied by reference TRBV2 and TRBJ1-5, is EPEVTQTPSHQVTQMGQEVILRCVPISNHLYFYWYRQILGQKVEFLVSFYNNEISEKSEIFDDQFSVERPDGSNFTLKIRSTKLEDSAMYFCASSMEGIFGQPQHFGDGTRLSIL.

The chain joins TRBV19 to TRBJ2-5; weak D call: TRBD1 (7 bases). This CDR3 has 15 residues. Trimming removed 4 bases at V and 2 bases at J, with 14 bases between. The germline CDR1 and CDR2 sequences are LNHDA and SQIVND (reference sequence). The CDR3 protein is CASSSRRGRQETQYF. In nucleotides, the CDR3 is TGTGCCAGTAGTAGCAGGAGGGGGCGGCAAGAGACCCAGTACTTC.

This clone was picked up one time. The V call is TRBV27, the J call TRBJ2-5; no clear D. Germline assignment: CDR1 MNHEY and CDR2 SMNVEV (reference sequence). The length of the CDR3 is 13 residues. The V end lost 1 base, the J end lost 5 bases, and 8 bases lay between the germline ends. CDR3 region: CASSLWGMETQYF. The CDR3 DNA reads as TGTGCCAGCAGTTTATGGGGAATGGAGACCCAGTACTTC.

V usage is TRBV28 and J usage is TRBJ2-1; the match to TRBD1 covers 9 bases. Germline CDR1 reads MDHEN; CDR2 reads SYDVKM. The CDR3 has 18 amino acids. With 2 bases clipped from V and 6 bases from J, the junction kept 14 bases outside the gene matches. Here the CDR3 DNA reads TGTGCCAGCAGTTTACCCCCGGGACAGGGTCTTTCGCGCAATGAGCAGTTCTTC. This gives the protein CASSLPPGQGLSRNEQFF. Complete variable domain (other parts from reference TRBV28 and TRBJ2-1): DVKVTQSSRYLVKRTGEKVFLECVQDMDHENMFWYRQDPGLGLRLIYFSYDVKMKEKGDIPEGYSVSREKKERFSLILESASTNQTSMYLCASSLPPGQGLSRNEQFFGPGTRLTVL.

The chain uses TRBV28 and TRBJ1-3, with D maybe TRBD1 (6 bases). Per the germline V gene, CDR1 is MDHEN and CDR2 is SYDVKM. Trimming left V 3 bases short and J 0 bases short, with 12 bases between. This CDR3 has 16 residues. CDR3 in amino acids: CASSLPQQGSGNTIYF. CDR3 nucleotide sequence: TGTGCCAGCAGTTTGCCCCAACAGGGCTCTGGAAACACCATATATTTT.